This T cell receptor beta chain originates from a study of blood T cell repertoires in COVID-19. Study at large: Acute and convalescent COVID-19 specimens originated in the United States, Italy and Spain.

Original analysis: The authors estimated nucleated cell counts from reference gene primer amplification. Only in-frame clones appear in the TCRdb table, and some are missing; sequencing was by immunoSEQ multiplex PCR. V and J calls plus clone size are reproduced from that table; the DNA served to infer D and trimming. The repertoire holds about 80,000 clones, 82% seen once, with 20% to 25% in the top ten. This CDR3 contains 16 residues. CDR1 and CDR2 (germline): GTSNPN, SVGIG (reference sequence). Trimming at V came to 2 bases and at J to 4 bases, leaving 10 bases not matched to a gene. The rearrangement uses TRBV30 and TRBJ1-1; 10 bases agree with TRBD1. Sequencing was carried out using peripheral blood. The source of this sequence is a human donor in a cohort sampled during active COVID-19. The CDR3 DNA reads as TGTGCCTGGAGTATCGGGACAGGGGATGGGGGCACTGAAGCTTTCTTT. Translated: CAWSIGTGDGGTEAFF.